This T cell receptor beta chain was observed in a study of OX40 agonist ivuxolimab in advanced cancers. Study details: People in dose escalation had one of these cancers: hepatocellular carcinoma, melanoma, renal cell or head and neck cancer. Findings of the study overall: At doses 0.1 to 3.0 mg/kg, CD4+ and CD8+ clones expanded.

Sequencing used immunoSEQ multiplex PCR; TCRdb keeps in-frame clones, though not all of them. The sample lists roughly 43,000 clones, 89% occurring once. Germline V lookup: CDR1 MNHEY, CDR2 SMNVEV (reference sequence). Trimming at V came to 6 bases and at J to 4 bases, leaving 7 bases not matched to a gene. The CDR3 is 15 residues long. Patients with autoimmune history or systemic immunosuppression were excluded. Baseline was the first blood sampling point, followed by cycle 4 day 1 and cycle 7 day 1. Remarks on this clone: The antigen remains unidentified.

This sequence was found in an adult with an advanced solid tumor such as melanoma, head and neck, liver or kidney cancer. Here the sequenced sample was CD4+ or CD8+ T cells sorted from blood, taken in a trial of the OX40 agonist ivuxolimab. This chain uses TRBV27 with TRBJ2-1; 9 bases agree with TRBD1. The CDR3 loop is CASRRRTGEYNEQFF. DNA for the CDR3: TGTGCCAGCAGGCGCAGGACAGGGGAGTACAATGAGCAGTTCTTC.